This T cell receptor (beta chain) was sequenced during a study of blood T cell repertoires in COVID-19. About the research overall: The study drew acute and convalescent COVID-19 samples from the United States, Italy and Spain. Sample material is recorded as cDNA or gDNA derived from T cells, B-cell-depleted T cells, or PBMCs.

Living in about two dozen US areas, the participants were between roughly 18 and 89 years of age. Profiling relied on immunoSEQ multiplex PCR, and the TCRdb table lists in-frame clones only, not all of them. The sample contains 200,000 to 250,000 clones, 80% to 90% of which appear only once. CDR3 length equals 14 residues. Trimming at V came to 4 bases and at J to 4 bases, leaving 4 bases not matched to a gene. Germline CDR1 is MNHEY and CDR2 is SVGEGT. The clonotype comes from a woman aged 50 to 65 in a cohort exposed to, infected with or recovered from COVID-19 (not recorded which). The rearrangement links TRBV6-2 or TRBV6-3 to TRBJ2-3; 8 nucleotides align to TRBD1. Sequencing was done on a sample of PBMCs or T cells enriched from blood (not recorded which). CDR3 sequence (DNA): TGTGCCAGCAGTTCCGACAGGGGCCCAGATACGCAGTATTTT. Translation gives CASSSDRGPDTQYF.